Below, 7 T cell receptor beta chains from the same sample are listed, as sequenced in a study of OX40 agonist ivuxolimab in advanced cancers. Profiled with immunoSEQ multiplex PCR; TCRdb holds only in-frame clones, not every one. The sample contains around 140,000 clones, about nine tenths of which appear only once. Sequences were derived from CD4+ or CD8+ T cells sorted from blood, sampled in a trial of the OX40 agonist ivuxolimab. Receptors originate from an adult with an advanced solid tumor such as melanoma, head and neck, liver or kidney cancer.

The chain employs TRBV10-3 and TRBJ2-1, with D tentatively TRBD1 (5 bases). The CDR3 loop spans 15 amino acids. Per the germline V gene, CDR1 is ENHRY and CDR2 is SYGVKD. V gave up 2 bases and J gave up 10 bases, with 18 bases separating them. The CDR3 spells CAISESQGGFFEQFF. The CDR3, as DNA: TGTGCCATCAGTGAGAGCCAGGGCGGCTTTTTCGAGCAGTTCTTC.

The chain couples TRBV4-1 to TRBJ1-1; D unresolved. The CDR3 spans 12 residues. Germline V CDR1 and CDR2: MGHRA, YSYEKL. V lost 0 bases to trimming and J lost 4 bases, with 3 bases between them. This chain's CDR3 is CASSQDGTEAFF. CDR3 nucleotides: TGCGCCAGCAGCCAAGACGGCACTGAAGCTTTCTTT.

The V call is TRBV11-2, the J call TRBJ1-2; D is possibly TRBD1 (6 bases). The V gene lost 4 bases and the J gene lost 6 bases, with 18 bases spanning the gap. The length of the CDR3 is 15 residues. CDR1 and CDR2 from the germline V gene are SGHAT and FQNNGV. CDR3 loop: CASSSLQGPMHGYTF. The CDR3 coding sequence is TGTGCCAGCAGCTCTTTACAGGGCCCGATGCATGGCTACACCTTC.

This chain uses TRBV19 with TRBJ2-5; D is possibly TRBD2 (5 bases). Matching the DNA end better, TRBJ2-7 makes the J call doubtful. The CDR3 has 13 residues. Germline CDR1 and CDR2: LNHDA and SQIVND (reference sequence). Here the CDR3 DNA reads TGTGCCAGTAGTAACCGACCCGGGGACGAGCAGTACTTC. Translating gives CASSNRPGDEQYF.

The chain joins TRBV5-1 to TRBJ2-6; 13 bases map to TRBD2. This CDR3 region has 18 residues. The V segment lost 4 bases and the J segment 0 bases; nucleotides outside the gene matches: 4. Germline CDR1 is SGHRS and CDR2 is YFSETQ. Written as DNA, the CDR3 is TGCGCCAGCAGCCACGGACTAGCGGGAGTCTCTGGGGCCAACGTCCTGACTTTC. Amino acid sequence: CASSHGLAGVSGANVLTF.

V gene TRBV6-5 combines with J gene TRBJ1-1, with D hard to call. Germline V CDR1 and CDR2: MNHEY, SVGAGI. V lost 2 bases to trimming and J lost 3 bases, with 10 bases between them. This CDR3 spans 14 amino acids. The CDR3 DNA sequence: TGTGCCAGCAGTTACAGGGAGTCCGACACTGAAGCTTTCTTT. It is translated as CASSYRESDTEAFF.

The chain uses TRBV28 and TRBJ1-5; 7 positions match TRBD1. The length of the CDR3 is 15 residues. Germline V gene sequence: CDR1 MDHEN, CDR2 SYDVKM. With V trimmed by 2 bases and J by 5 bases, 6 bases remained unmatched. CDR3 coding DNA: TGTGCCAGCAGTTTACCGGGACAGCTACATCAGCCCCAGCATTTT. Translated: CASSLPGQLHQPQHF. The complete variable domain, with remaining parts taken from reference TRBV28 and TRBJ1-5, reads DVKVTQSSRYLVKRTGEKVFLECVQDMDHENMFWYRQDPGLGLRLIYFSYDVKMKEKGDIPEGYSVSREKKERFSLILESASTNQTSMYLCASSLPGQLHQPQHFGDGTRLSIL.